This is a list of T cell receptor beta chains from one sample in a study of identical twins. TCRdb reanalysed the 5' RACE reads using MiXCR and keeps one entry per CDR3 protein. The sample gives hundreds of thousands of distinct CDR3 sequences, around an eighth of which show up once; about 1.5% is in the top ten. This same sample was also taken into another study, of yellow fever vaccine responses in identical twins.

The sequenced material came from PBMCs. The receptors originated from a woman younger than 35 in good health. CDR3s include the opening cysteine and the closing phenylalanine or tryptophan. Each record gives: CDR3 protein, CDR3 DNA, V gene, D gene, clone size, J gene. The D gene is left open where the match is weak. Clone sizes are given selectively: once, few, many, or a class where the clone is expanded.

cdr3_aa: CASSTGSTGGGTDTQYF; cdr3_nt: TGTGCCAGCAGCACGGGGTCAACAGGGGGAGGGACAGATACGCAGTATTTT; v_call: TRBV7-9; d_call: .; clone_size: .; j_call: TRBJ2-3
cdr3_aa: CSVEGGKNIQYF; cdr3_nt: TGCAGCGTTGAGGGCGGTAAAAACATTCAGTACTTC; v_call: TRBV29-1; d_call: .; clone_size: many; j_call: TRBJ2-4
cdr3_aa: CASKGLRFTYNEQFF; cdr3_nt: TGTGCCAGCAAGGGATTGAGGTTCACCTACAATGAGCAGTTCTTC; v_call: TRBV7-8; d_call: .; clone_size: .; j_call: TRBJ2-1
cdr3_aa: CASSPRGLNSYNEQFF; cdr3_nt: TGTGCCAGCAGCCCCCGGGGACTGAACTCCTACAATGAGCAGTTCTTC; v_call: TRBV7-8; d_call: .; clone_size: .; j_call: TRBJ2-1
cdr3_aa: CSARLDQNGNIQYF; cdr3_nt: TGCAGTGCTAGATTGGACCAAAACGGGAACATTCAGTACTTC; v_call: TRBV20-1; d_call: .; clone_size: .; j_call: TRBJ2-4
cdr3_aa: CASSSTRQGPNYGYTF; cdr3_nt: TGTGCCAGCAGTTCTACCCGACAGGGGCCTAACTATGGCTACACCTTC; v_call: TRBV28; d_call: TRBD1; clone_size: few; j_call: TRBJ1-2
cdr3_aa: CASTARGSGELFF; cdr3_nt: TGTGCCAGCACCGCGCGTGGATCCGGGGAGCTGTTTTTT; v_call: TRBV7-3; d_call: .; clone_size: .; j_call: TRBJ2-2
cdr3_aa: CASSFRGDAEAFF; cdr3_nt: TGTGCCAGCAGTTTCAGGGGAGACGCTGAAGCTTTCTTT; v_call: TRBV12-3/TRBV12-4; d_call: .; clone_size: many; j_call: TRBJ1-1
cdr3_aa: CASSYSVRGHSYEQYF; cdr3_nt: TGTGCCAGCAGTTACTCAGTCAGGGGACACTCCTACGAGCAGTACTTC; v_call: TRBV6-5; d_call: .; clone_size: .; j_call: TRBJ2-7
cdr3_aa: CASSLEWTGRRAQYGNIQYF; cdr3_nt: TGTGCCAGCAGCTTAGAGTGGACAGGACGAAGGGCACAATATGGAAACATTCAGTACTTC; v_call: TRBV11-1; d_call: TRBD1; clone_size: once; j_call: TRBJ2-4
cdr3_aa: CASSPEGRISPLHF; cdr3_nt: TGCGCCAGCAGCCCCGAGGGGAGAATTTCACCCCTCCACTTT; v_call: TRBV5-1; d_call: .; clone_size: .; j_call: TRBJ1-6
cdr3_aa: CASSLLWTSFGETQYF; cdr3_nt: TGTGCCAGCAGCCTTCTATGGACTAGCTTCGGGGAGACCCAGTACTTC; v_call: TRBV6-2/TRBV6-3; d_call: TRBD2; clone_size: .; j_call: TRBJ2-5
cdr3_aa: CASSLDREPQHF; cdr3_nt: TGTGCCAGCTCACTTGACAGGGAGCCCCAGCATTTT; v_call: TRBV18; d_call: TRBD1; clone_size: .; j_call: TRBJ1-5
cdr3_aa: CSAGDTLNTEAFF; cdr3_nt: TGCAGTGCTGGGGACACCTTGAACACTGAAGCTTTCTTT; v_call: TRBV20-1; d_call: .; clone_size: .; j_call: TRBJ1-1
cdr3_aa: CASSLVPINEQFF; cdr3_nt: TGTGCCAGCAGCTTAGTGCCCATCAATGAGCAGTTCTTC; v_call: TRBV7-9; d_call: .; clone_size: .; j_call: TRBJ2-1
cdr3_aa: CASSREGSSYNSPLHF; cdr3_nt: TGTGCCAGCAGCCGTGAGGGGTCGTCCTATAATTCACCCCTCCACTTT; v_call: TRBV9; d_call: .; clone_size: many; j_call: TRBJ1-6
cdr3_aa: CSASYRLAGGFEQFF; cdr3_nt: TGCAGTGCTTCCTACCGACTAGCGGGGGGGTTTGAGCAGTTCTTC; v_call: TRBV20-1; d_call: TRBD2; clone_size: few; j_call: TRBJ2-1
cdr3_aa: CAISEGGGYGYTF; cdr3_nt: TGTGCCATCAGTGAAGGGGGTGGCTATGGCTACACCTTC; v_call: TRBV10-3; d_call: .; clone_size: many; j_call: TRBJ1-2
cdr3_aa: CASTLTEETQYF; cdr3_nt: TGTGCCAGCACCCTAACTGAGGAGACCCAGTACTTC; v_call: TRBV7-9; d_call: .; clone_size: many; j_call: TRBJ2-5
cdr3_aa: CASSQELAGGLTDTQYF; cdr3_nt: TGTGCCAGCAGCCAAGAATTAGCGGGAGGGCTAACAGATACGCAGTATTTT; v_call: TRBV4-2; d_call: TRBD2; clone_size: few; j_call: TRBJ2-3
cdr3_aa: CASSLGTSGGAFADTQYF; cdr3_nt: TGCGCCAGCAGCCTGGGGACTAGCGGGGGGGCTTTCGCAGATACGCAGTATTTT; v_call: TRBV5-1; d_call: TRBD2; clone_size: few; j_call: TRBJ2-3
cdr3_aa: CASSPGTSGRGFQYEQYF; cdr3_nt: TGTGCCAGCAGCCCCGGGACTAGCGGGAGAGGATTCCAATACGAGCAGTACTTC; v_call: TRBV4-2; d_call: TRBD2; clone_size: .; j_call: TRBJ2-7
cdr3_aa: CSAQVSWRGSDTQYF; cdr3_nt: TGCAGTGCCCAGGTTTCTTGGCGGGGTTCAGATACGCAGTATTTT; v_call: TRBV20-1; d_call: .; clone_size: few; j_call: TRBJ2-3